This TCR beta chain was recorded in a study of T-cell memory formation after mild COVID-19. Study-wide background: Clustering of TCRs was largely donor specific. Study outcomes and limitations: Contracting CD8+ clones were enriched in EMRA, CD4+ mainly in CM and EM. Several responding clones turned up in pre-infection memory, indicating that cross-reactive memory may have taken part. Among clones contracting day 15 to 85, CD4/CD8 was balanced, whereas later expanders leaned CD4+.

TCRdb passed the 5' RACE reads through MiXCR, listing each CDR3 protein once. The sample consists of about half a million distinct CDR3 sequences, roughly 18% of them appearing once. Notes on this clonotype: As yet, its antigen is unknown.

The germline V gene encodes CDR1 MNHNS and CDR2 SASEGT. The CDR3 is 15 residues long. Between the trimmed V and J ends, which lost 7 bases and 4 bases, there was a span of 19 bases. Sample: PBMCs or a T cell subset sorted from them (not recorded which). The chain employs TRBV6-1 and TRBJ2-5; TRBD1 or TRBD2 may be the D gene (6 bases each). This receptor was identified in an adult woman who had mild COVID-19 (a few samples of this study predate the infection). Cell type and time point are not known. The DNA of the CDR3 is TGTGCCAGCACCCAGGCCGTGGGGGGCGGAGAGACCCAGTACTTC. It translates to CASTQAVGGGETQYF.